Each of the 12 T cell receptor beta chains below was sequenced from the same sample in a study of T cell repertoires in cytomegalovirus infection. For these TCRs, the target antigens are not known. TCRdb reprocessed the reads via MiXCR and lists one record per CDR3 protein. The repertoire has about 700,000 distinct CDR3 sequences, 33% of them found once; the top ten carry 15% to 20%. Specimen: cultured PBMCs, collected from culture after CMV antigen stimulation. The origin of the receptors is a human donor in good health (CMV status not recorded). Some clones in this sample may be carry-over from other donors' samples.

The chain recombines TRBV29-1 with TRBJ1-1; D gene unclear. CDR1 is SQVTM, CDR2 ANQGSEA, per germline. V lost 8 bases to trimming and J lost 0 bases, with 16 bases between them. The CDR3 covers 14 residues. The CDR3 loop is CSMSRALMNTEAFF. The CDR3 DNA follows: TGCAGCATGTCGAGGGCGCTAATGAACACTGAAGCTTTCTTT.

This rearrangement joins TRBV11-2 to TRBJ2-3, with D unclear. In germline, CDR1 is SGHAT, CDR2 FQNNGV. V dropped 8 bases and J dropped 4 bases, with 13 bases sitting between them. There are 13 residues in the CDR3. The CDR3 DNA is TGTGCCAGCTCGCTCCAGGATTCAGATACGCAGTATTTT. Encoded protein: CASSLQDSDTQYF. Variable domain in full (rest from reference TRBV11-2 and TRBJ2-3): EAGVAQSPRYKIIEKRQSVAFWCNPISGHATLYWYQQILGQGPKLLIQFQNNGVVDDSQLPKDRFSAERLKGVDSTLKIQPAKLEDSAVYLCASSLQDSDTQYFGPGTRLTVL.

The chain joins TRBV5-4 to TRBJ2-1, with D possibly TRBD2 on 7 matching bases. CDR1 and CDR2 (germline): SGHNT, YYREEE (reference sequence). The CDR3 loop spans 14 amino acids. V was clipped by 4 bases and J by 9 bases, with 17 bases between them. The CDR3 nucleotides read TGTGCCAGCAGCGCGTACGTGGGGGGGGCTGAGCAGTTCTTC. Its protein product is CASSAYVGGAEQFF.

This clonotype was counted between two and nine times. The V call is TRBV7-2, the J call TRBJ2-1, with 9 positions matching TRBD2. V lost 1 base to trimming and J lost 3 bases; unmatched junction nucleotides: 4. The CDR3 consists of 16 residues. Per germline, CDR1 SGHTA and CDR2 FQGNSA. This chain's CDR3 is CASSLVSGGDYNEQFF. CDR3 in DNA: TGTGCCAGCAGCTTAGTTAGCGGGGGTGACTACAATGAGCAGTTCTTC.

This clonotype has just a few counts. The V and J genes are TRBV6-1 and TRBJ1-2; TRBD1 agrees at 7 bases. The CDR3 totals 16 residues. V was clipped by 8 bases and J by 2 bases; unmatched bases: 14. CDR1 is MNHNS and CDR2 is SASEGT in the germline V gene. This CDR3 is CASLLYRGIGNYGYTF. CDR3 sequence (DNA): TGTGCCAGCCTACTTTACAGGGGCATTGGGAACTATGGCTACACCTTC.

CDR3 amino acids: CSARDRGGGMNTGELFF. In DNA form, the CDR3 reads TGCAGTGCTAGAGATCGTGGGGGAGGGATGAACACCGGGGAGCTGTTTTTT. The chain employs TRBV20-1 and TRBJ2-2, with 7 bases lining up with TRBD2. V dropped 0 bases and J dropped 1; count of bases not matched to a gene: 8. The CDR3 length is 17 residues. Germline lookup yields CDR1 DFQATT and CDR2 SNEGSKA (reference sequence).

The chain has TRBV5-1 and TRBJ2-3; D gene unclear. Trimming removed 0 bases from V and 2 bases from J, with 10 bases in between. The CDR3 loop spans 15 amino acids. The germline V gene encodes CDR1 SGHRS and CDR2 YFSETQ. CDR3 sequence (DNA): TGCGCCAGCAGCTTGGATCTCTACATCACAGATACGCAGTATTTT. This encodes CASSLDLYITDTQYF.

The J gene is TRBJ1-2, the V gene TRBV29-1, with D possibly TRBD1 on 5 matching bases. Germline CDR1 reads SQVTM; CDR2 reads ANQGSEA. V was clipped by 4 bases and J by 5 bases, with 17 bases between them. The CDR3 covers 14 residues. The CDR3 nucleotides read TGCAGCGTTGGGGAGGGGAAAGGGCTTTATGGCTACACCTTC. Amino acid sequence: CSVGEGKGLYGYTF.

This clonotype has only a few counts. The genes are TRBV2 and TRBJ2-5, with D unclear. CDR3 size: 13 residues. Per germline, CDR1 SNHLY and CDR2 FYNNEI. The germline V and J ends were trimmed by 5 bases and 7 bases, with 14 bases remaining between them. This chain's CDR3 is CASSPITSGTQYF. The CDR3 DNA sequence: TGTGCCAGCAGTCCTATCACTTCGGGGACCCAGTACTTC. Looking up the rest from reference TRBV2 and TRBJ2-5 gives the full variable domain: EPEVTQTPSHQVTQMGQEVILRCVPISNHLYFYWYRQILGQKVEFLVSFYNNEISEKSEIFDDQFSVERPDGSNFTLKIRSTKLEDSAMYFCASSPITSGTQYFGPGTRLLVL.

V gene TRBV28 combines with J gene TRBJ2-5; 7 bases are shared with TRBD1. Germline V gene sequence: CDR1 MDHEN, CDR2 SYDVKM. Germline trimming cut 9 bases from V and 7 bases from J; bases unmatched to any gene: 8. The CDR3 sequence is 12 residues long. The DNA of the CDR3 is TGTGCCAGTAGACAGGGAATAGCGACCCAGTACTTC. It yields the protein CASRQGIATQYF.

The chain combines TRBV6-2 or TRBV6-3 with TRBJ2-6; 10 bases agree with TRBD1. The CDR3 extends over 18 amino acids. The J segment lost 2 bases and the V segment lost 4 bases, leaving 8 bases of the junction unmatched. Germline assignment: CDR1 MNHEY and CDR2 SVGEGT. CDR3 protein: CASSSGTGVGPGANVLTF. The CDR3 DNA sequence: TGTGCCAGCAGTTCCGGGACAGGGGTAGGTCCTGGGGCCAACGTCCTGACTTTC.

This clonotype was seen more than once but under ten times. CDR3 DNA sequence: TGTGCCACCAAGGAAGGGGGCAATCAGCCCCAGCATTTT. Translating gives CATKEGGNQPQHF. This chain links TRBV12-3 or TRBV12-4 with TRBJ1-5, with D possibly TRBD1 on 5 matching bases. The CDR3 has 13 amino acids. V was shortened by 10 bases and J by 2 bases, with 12 bases between the two germline ends.